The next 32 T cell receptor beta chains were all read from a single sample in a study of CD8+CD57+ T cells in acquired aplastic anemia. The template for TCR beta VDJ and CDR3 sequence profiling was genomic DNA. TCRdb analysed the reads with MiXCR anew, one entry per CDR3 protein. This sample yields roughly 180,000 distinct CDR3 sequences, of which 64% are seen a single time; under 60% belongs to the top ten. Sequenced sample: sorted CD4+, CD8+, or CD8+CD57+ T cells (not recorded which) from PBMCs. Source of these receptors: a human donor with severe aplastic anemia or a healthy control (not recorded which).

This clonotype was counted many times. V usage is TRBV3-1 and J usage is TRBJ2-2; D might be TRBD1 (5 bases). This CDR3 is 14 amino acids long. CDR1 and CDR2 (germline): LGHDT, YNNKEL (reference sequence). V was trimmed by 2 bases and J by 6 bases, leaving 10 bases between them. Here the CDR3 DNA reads TGTGCCAGCAGCCAAATGACAGTTGCCGGGGAGCTGTTTTTT. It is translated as CASSQMTVAGELFF. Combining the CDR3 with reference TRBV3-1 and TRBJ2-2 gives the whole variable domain DTAVSQTPKYLVTQMGNDKSIKCEQNLGHDTMYWYKQDSKKFLKIMFSYNNKELIINETVPNRFSPKSPDKAHLNLHINSLELGDSAVYFCASSQMTVAGELFFGEGSRLTVL.

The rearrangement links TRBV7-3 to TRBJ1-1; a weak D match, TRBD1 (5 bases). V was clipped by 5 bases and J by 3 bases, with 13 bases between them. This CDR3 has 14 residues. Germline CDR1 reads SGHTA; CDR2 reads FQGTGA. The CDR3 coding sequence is TGTGCCAGCAGCCGTTCTGGCAGGGACACTGAAGCTTTCTTT. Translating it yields CASSRSGRDTEAFF.

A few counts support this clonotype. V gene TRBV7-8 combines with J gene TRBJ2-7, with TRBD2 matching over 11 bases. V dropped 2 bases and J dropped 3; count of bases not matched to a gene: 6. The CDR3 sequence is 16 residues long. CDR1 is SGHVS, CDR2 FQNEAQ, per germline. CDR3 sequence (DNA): TGTGCCAGCAGCTTATTCGGGACTAGCGGAAACTACGAGCAGTACTTC. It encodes CASSLFGTSGNYEQYF.

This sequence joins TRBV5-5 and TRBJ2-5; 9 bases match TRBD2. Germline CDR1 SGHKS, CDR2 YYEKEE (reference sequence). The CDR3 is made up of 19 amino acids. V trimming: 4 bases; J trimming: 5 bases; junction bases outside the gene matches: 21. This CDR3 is CASSQGTLSAGGPVETQYF. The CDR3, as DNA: TGTGCCAGCAGCCAAGGAACGTTGAGCGCGGGGGGGCCAGTGGAGACCCAGTACTTC.

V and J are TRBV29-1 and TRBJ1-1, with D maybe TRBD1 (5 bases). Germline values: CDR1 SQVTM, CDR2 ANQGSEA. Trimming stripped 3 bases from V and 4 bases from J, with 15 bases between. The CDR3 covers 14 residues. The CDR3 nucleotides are TGCAGCGTTGACGGTACGGGACGACGCACTGAAGCTTTCTTT. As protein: CSVDGTGRRTEAFF.

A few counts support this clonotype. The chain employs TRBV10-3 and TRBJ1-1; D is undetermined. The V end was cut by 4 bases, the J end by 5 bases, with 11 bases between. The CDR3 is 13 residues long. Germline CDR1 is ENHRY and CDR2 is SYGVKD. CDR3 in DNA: TGTGCCATCAGTGGGATAGGGAGGACTGAAGCTTTCTTT. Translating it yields CAISGIGRTEAFF.

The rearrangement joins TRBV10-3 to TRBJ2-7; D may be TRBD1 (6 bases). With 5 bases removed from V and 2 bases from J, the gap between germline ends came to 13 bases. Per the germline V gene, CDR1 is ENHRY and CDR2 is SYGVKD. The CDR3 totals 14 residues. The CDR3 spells CAISNTGPPYEQYF. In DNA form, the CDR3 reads TGTGCCATCAGTAACACAGGGCCTCCCTACGAGCAGTACTTC.

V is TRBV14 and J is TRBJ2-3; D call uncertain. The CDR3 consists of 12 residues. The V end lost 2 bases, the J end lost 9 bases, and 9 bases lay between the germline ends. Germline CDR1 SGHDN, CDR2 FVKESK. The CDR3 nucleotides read TGTGCCAGCAGCCAAACGGTGGGGACGCAGTATTTT. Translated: CASSQTVGTQYF.

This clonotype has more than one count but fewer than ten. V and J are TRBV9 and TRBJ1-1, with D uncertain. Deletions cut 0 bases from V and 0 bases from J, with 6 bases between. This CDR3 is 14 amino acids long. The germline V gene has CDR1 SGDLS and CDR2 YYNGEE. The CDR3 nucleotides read TGTGCCAGCAGCGTAGGGTCTATGAACACTGAAGCTTTCTTT. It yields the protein CASSVGSMNTEAFF. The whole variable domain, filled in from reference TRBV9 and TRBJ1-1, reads DSGVTQTPKHLITATGQRVTLRCSPRSGDLSVYWYQQSLDQGLQFLIQYYNGEERAKGNILERFSAQQFPDLHSELNLSSLELGDSALYFCASSVGSMNTEAFFGQGTRLTVV.

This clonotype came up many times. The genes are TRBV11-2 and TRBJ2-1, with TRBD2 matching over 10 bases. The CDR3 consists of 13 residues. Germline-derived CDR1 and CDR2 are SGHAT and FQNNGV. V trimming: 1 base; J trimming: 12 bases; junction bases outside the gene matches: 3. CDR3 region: CASSLVAGGSQFF. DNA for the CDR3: TGTGCCAGCAGCTTAGTAGCGGGGGGCTCGCAGTTCTTC. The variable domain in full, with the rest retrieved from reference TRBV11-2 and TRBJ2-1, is EAGVAQSPRYKIIEKRQSVAFWCNPISGHATLYWYQQILGQGPKLLIQFQNNGVVDDSQLPKDRFSAERLKGVDSTLKIQPAKLEDSAVYLCASSLVAGGSQFFGPGTRLTVL.

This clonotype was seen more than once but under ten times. CDR3 region: CATSDPGQGWFF. DNA for the CDR3: TGTGCCACCAGTGATCCTGGACAGGGGTGGTTCTTC. The gene calls are TRBV24-1 and TRBJ2-1; 9 bases are shared with TRBD1. Per the germline V gene, CDR1 is KGHDR and CDR2 is SFDVKD. Losses at the gene ends were 3 bases for V and 15 bases for J; bases not matched to a gene: 5. The CDR3 is made up of 12 amino acids.

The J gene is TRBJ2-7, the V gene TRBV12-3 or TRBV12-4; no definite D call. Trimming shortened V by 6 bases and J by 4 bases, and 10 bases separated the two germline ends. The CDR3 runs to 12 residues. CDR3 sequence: CASSSMGYEQYF. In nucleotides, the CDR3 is TGTGCCAGCAGCTCCATGGGATACGAGCAGTACTTC.

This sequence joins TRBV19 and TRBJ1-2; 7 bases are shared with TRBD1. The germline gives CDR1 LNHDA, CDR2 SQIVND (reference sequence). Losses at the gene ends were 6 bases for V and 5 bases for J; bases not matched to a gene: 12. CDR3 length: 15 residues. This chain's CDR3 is CASSNDRAAGYGYTF. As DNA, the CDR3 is TGTGCCAGTAGCAATGACAGGGCTGCAGGGTATGGCTACACCTTC.

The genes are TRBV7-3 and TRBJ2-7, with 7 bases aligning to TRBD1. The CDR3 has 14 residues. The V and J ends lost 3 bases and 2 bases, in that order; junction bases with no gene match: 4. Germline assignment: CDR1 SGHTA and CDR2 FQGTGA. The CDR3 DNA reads TGTGCCAGCAGCTTGTCCGGACAGGCCTACGAGCAGTACTTC. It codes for CASSLSGQAYEQYF.

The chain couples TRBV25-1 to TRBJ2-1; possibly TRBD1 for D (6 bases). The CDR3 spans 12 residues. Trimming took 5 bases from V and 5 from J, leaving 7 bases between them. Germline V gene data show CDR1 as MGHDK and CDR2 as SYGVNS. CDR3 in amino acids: CASSSGDNEQFF. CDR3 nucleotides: TGTGCCAGCAGTTCAGGGGACAATGAGCAGTTCTTC. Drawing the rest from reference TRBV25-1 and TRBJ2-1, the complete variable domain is EADIYQTPRYLVIGTGKKITLECSQTMGHDKMYWYQQDPGMELHLIHYSYGVNSTEKGDLSSESTVSRIRTEHFPLTLESARPSHTSQYLCASSSGDNEQFFGPGTRLTVL.

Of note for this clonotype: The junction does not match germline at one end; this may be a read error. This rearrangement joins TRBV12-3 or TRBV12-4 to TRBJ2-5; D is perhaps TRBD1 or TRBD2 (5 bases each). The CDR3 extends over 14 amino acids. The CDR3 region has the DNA TGTGCCAGCGGTTTGGACGGGACCCAAGAGACCCAGTACTTC. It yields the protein CASGLDGTQETQYF.

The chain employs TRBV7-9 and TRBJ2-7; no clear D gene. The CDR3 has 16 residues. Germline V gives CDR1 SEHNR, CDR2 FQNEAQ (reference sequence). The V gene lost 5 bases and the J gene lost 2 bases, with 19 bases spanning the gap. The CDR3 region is CASSHGVGVFAYEQYF. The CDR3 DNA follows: TGTGCCAGCAGCCACGGTGTTGGCGTTTTCGCCTACGAGCAGTACTTC.

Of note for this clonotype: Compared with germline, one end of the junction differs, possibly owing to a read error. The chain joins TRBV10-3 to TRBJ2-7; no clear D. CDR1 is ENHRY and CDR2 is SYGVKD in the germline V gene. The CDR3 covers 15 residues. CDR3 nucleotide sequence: TGTGCCACCAGTGAACCGCGCCCAGAGTCCGACGAGCAGTACTTC. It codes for CATSEPRPESDEQYF.

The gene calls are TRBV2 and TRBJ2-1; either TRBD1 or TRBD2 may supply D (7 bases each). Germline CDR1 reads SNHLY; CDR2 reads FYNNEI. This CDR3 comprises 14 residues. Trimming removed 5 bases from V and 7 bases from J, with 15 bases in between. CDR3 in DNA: TGTGCCAGCAGTTCAGGGGGGGGGCAAAATGAGCAGTTCTTC. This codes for CASSSGGGQNEQFF.

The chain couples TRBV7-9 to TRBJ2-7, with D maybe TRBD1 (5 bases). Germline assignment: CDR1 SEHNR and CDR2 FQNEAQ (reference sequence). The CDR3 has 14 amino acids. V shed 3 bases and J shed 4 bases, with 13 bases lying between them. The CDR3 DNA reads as TGTGCCAGCAGCTTCCTGGACACCAATTACGAGCAGTACTTC. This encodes CASSFLDTNYEQYF. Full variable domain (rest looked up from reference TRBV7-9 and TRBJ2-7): DTGVSQNPRHKITKRGQNVTFRCDPISEHNRLYWYRQTLGQGPEFLTYFQNEAQLEKSRLLSDRFSAERPKGSFSTLEIQRTEQGDSAMYLCASSFLDTNYEQYFGPGTRLTVT.

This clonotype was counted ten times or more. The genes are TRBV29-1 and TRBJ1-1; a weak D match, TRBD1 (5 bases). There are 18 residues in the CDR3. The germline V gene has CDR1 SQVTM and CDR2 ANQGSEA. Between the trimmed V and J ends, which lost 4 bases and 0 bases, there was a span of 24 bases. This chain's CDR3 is CSVGSGWKEGPMNTEAFF. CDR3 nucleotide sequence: TGCAGCGTTGGCAGCGGTTGGAAAGAGGGGCCAATGAACACTGAAGCTTTCTTT.

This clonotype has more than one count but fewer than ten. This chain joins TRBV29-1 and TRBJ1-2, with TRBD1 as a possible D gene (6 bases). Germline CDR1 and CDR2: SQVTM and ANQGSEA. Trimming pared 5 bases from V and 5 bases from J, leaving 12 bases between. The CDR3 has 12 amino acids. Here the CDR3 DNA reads TGCAGCGTTCTCAGGGGAAGGTATGGCTACACCTTC. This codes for CSVLRGRYGYTF.

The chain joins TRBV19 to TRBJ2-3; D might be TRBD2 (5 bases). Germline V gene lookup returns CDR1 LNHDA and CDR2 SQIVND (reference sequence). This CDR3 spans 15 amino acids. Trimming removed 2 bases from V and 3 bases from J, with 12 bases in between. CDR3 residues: CASSIWGAGTDTQYF. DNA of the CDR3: TGTGCCAGTAGTATATGGGGAGCTGGTACAGATACGCAGTATTTT. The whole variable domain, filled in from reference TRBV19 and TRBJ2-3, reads DGGITQSPKYLFRKEGQNVTLSCEQNLNHDAMYWYRQDPGQGLRLIYYSQIVNDFQKGDIAEGYSVSREKKESFPLTVTSAQKNPTAFYLCASSIWGAGTDTQYFGPGTRLTVL.

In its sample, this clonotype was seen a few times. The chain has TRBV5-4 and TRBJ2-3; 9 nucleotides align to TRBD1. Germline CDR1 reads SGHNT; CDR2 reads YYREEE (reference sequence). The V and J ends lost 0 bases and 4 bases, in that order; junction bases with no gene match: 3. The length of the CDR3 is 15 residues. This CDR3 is CASSLGGQGPDTQYF. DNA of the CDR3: TGTGCCAGCAGCTTGGGAGGACAGGGGCCAGATACGCAGTATTTT.

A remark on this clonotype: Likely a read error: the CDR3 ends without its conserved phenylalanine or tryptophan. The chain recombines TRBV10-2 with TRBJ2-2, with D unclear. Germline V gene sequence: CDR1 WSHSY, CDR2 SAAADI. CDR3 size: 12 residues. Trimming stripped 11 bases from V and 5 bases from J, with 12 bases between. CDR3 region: CAFGIGTGELFS. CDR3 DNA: TGCGCCTTTGGGATTGGGACCGGGGAGCTGTTTTCT.

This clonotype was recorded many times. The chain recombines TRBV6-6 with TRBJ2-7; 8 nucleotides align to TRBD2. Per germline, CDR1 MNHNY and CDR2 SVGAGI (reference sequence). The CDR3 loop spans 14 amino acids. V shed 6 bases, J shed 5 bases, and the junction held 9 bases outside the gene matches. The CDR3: CASRPGGVLDEQYF. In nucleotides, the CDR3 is TGTGCCAGCAGGCCCGGGGGGGTTTTAGACGAGCAGTACTTC.

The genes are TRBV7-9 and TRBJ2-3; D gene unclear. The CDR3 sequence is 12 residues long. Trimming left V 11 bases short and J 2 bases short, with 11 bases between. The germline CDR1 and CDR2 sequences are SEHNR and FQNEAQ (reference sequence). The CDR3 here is CAPGPTTDTQYF. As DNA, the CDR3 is TGTGCCCCGGGTCCGACCACAGATACGCAGTATTTT.

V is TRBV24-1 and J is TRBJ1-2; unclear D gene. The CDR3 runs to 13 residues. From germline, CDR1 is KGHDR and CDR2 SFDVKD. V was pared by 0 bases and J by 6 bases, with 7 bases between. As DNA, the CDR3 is TGTGCCACCAGTGATTTGGAACAGAATGGCTACACCTTC. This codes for CATSDLEQNGYTF.

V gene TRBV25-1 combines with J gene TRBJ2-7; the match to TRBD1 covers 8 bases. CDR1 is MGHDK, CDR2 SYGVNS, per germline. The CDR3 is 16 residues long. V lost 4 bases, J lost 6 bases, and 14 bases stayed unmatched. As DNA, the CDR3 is TGTGCCAGCAGTGTATCCCTGGGAACAGGGGGTCTCGAGCAGTACTTC. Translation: CASSVSLGTGGLEQYF.

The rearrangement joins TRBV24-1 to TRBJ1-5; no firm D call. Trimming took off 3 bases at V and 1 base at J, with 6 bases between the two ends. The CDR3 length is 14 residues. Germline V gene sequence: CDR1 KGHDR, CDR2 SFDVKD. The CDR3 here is CATSDGKSNQPQHF. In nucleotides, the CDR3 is TGTGCCACCAGTGATGGCAAGAGCAATCAGCCCCAGCATTTT.

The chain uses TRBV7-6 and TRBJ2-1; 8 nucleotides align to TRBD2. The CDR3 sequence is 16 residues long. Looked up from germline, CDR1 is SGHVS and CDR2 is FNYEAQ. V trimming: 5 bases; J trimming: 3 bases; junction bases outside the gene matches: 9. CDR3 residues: CASSKTGGVGYNEQFF. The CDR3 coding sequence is TGTGCCAGCAGCAAGACGGGGGGGGTGGGCTACAATGAGCAGTTCTTC. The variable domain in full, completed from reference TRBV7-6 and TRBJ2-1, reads GAGVSQSPRYKVTKRGQDVALRCDPISGHVSLYWYRQALGQGPEFLTYFNYEAQQDKSGLPNDRFSAERPEGSISTLTIQRTEQRDSAMYRCASSKTGGVGYNEQFFGPGTRLTVL.

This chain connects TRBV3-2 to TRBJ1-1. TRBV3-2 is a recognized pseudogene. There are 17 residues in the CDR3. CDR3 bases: TGTGCCAGCACGGTGATGTACCTCCCCGGAATGAACACTGAAGCTTTCTTT. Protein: CASTVMYLPGMNTEAFF.